This entry concerns a single T cell receptor beta chain. The sample originates from a study of shared T cell receptors in the human thymus. From germline, CDR1 is SQVTM and CDR2 ANQGSEA. There are 13 residues in the CDR3. The junction had 6 bases not matched to a gene; V was cut back by 6 bases and J by 6 bases. Assay used: immunoSEQ multiplex PCR; TCRdb lists only in-frame clones, some missing. The table includes some 720,000 clones, approximately 87% detected once. The data also belong to a second study, concerning human thymus T cells. That paper notes: Biased V and J segment usage appeared in thymus and peripheral blood.

The sequencing sample was made of thymocytes. The receptor's source is a boy in the first two years of life with a congenital heart defect. The chain combines TRBV29-1 with TRBJ2-1; the match to TRBD1 covers 9 bases. The CDR3 is CSVPGTGFNEQFF. The CDR3 DNA follows: TGCAGCGTGCCCGGGACAGGGTTCAATGAGCAGTTCTTC.